The present T cell receptor (beta chain) was sequenced within a study of blood T cells in healthy people across ages (dated by TCRdb to the mid-2010s). Concerning the study at large: Template switching captured roughly one uniquely barcoded TCR beta cDNA molecule per two T cells in model experiments. The study measured age-related changes in TCR beta repertoire diversity using deep sequencing normalized with unique cDNA molecular identifiers. The donors were divided into four age groups: young (average roughly 17 years), middle-aged (over 35), aged (approximately 59) and long-lived (around 87). Donors of different ages were randomly distributed across sequencing lanes to avoid experimental bias. The study analyzed two additional independent replicas of 1 million unique cDNA reads from the same blood draw for two donors, one aged 18 to 30 and one aged 80 or older.

Concerning this clonotype itself: What this receptor recognizes is not known. No quality values exist for individual bases; no much larger clone is one base distant.

Overall results and qualifications from the work: Compared with the aged group, the long-lived group had more naive CD4+ T cells, fewer expanded clones and increased TCR diversity, a pattern suggesting age selection. Conclusive comparison of naive and antigen-experienced compartments was prevented by the profiling of bulk unsorted PBMCs. As age increased, observed TCR beta diversity per million T cells dropped in a roughly linear way, and a significant reduction was already evident by age 40. Donor CMV infection status was unknown, potentially confounding age-related changes in expanded clonotypes. There was a strong correlation between observed TCR beta diversity and the percentage of naive T cells measured by flow cytometry. Total diversity estimates from one million sequenced T cells were considered lower bounds and underestimates.

Systemically healthy Caucasian individuals from Russia, 35 to 50 in total and aged about 6 to 90 years, were included as donors. Each donor gave approximately 9.3 milliliters of peripheral blood, collected into EDTA-treated Vacutainer tubes. Ficoll-Paque density-gradient centrifugation was used to isolate PBMCs, with at least 6.5 million per sample. Total RNA, at least 6 micrograms per sample, was extracted from PBMCs with Trizol reagent. The percentages of naive CD45RAhigh/CD27high T cells were determined by flow cytometry on a PBMC aliquot from every donor. The method was 5' RACE. The sequencer listed for this sample is Illumina HiSeq 2500. The second PCR ran for roughly 7 to 12 cycles and used a J-beta primer mix along with a sample-barcoded 5' primer. Each TCR beta cDNA molecule received a unique molecular identifier from a template-switch 5' adaptor carrying 12 random nucleotides. At least 2.5 million CDR3-containing paired-end reads were obtained from each sample. The Mint cDNA synthesis kit, primed by a TRBC-specific oligonucleotide, was used to synthesize first-strand cDNA from all RNA. All cDNA was treated with uracil-DNA glycosylase and then went through a first 18-cycle PCR with the universal primers M1SS and BC2_uni_R. The authors' pipeline ran thus. For normalization, 1 million high-quality reads, each with a distinct molecular identifier, were randomly selected from each sample. Instead of being binned into consensus sequences, reads with shared molecular identifiers were discarded. CDR3 identification, clonotype clustering and error correction used MiTCR with a Q25 quality threshold and the strictest error-elimination algorithm. Lower-bound total TCR beta diversity was estimated with a nonparametric unseen species model using Euler transformation. The public reads were quality trimmed at Q25 with fastp and then assembled into clones with MiXCR by TCRdb, keeping productive beta chains. For every CDR3 protein sequence, its rows merge into one entry that carries the most common genes and DNA. The V and J calls, along with clone size, are taken from TCRdb and not from the paper's own processing. This sample is represented by 1.5 million to 2 million distinct CDR3 sequences; about 28% of them were singletons. The top ten constitute around 7.7% of the sample.

This receptor was taken from a woman between 25 and 40 years old in good health. The sequencing input was blood.

The CDR3 in this case is CASSSRAGYQPQHF. The nucleotides are TGTGCCAGCAGTTCTCGGGCAGGGTACCAGCCCCAGCATTTT. The rearrangement combines TRBV6-5 with TRBJ1-5; matching of 5 bases hints at TRBD1 as the D gene. The CDR3, cysteine through phenylalanine, is 14 amino acids long. Solely the CDR3 DNA is kept, with 42 bases framed from the first base. According to the germline V gene, CDR1 reads MNHEY and CDR2 reads SVGAGI. The V end loses 4 bases and the J end loses 7 bases, and a stretch of 14 bases separates them.